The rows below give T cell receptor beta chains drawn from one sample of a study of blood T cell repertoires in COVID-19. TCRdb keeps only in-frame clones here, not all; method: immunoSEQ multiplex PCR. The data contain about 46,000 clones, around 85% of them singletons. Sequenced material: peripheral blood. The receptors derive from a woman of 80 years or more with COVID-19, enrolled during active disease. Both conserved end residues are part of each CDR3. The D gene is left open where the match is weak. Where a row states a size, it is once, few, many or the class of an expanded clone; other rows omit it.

DNA: TGTGCCAGCAGCTCGACAGGGGTTGGCAACGAGCAGTACTTC
CDR3: CASSSTGVGNEQYF
D: TRBD1
size: -
J: TRBJ2-7
V: TRBV7-9

DNA: TGCGCCAGCAGCTTGGAGGCTAGCGGTAAGGTTGAGCAGTTCTTC
CDR3: CASSLEASGKVEQFF
D: TRBD2
size: -
J: TRBJ2-1
V: TRBV5-1

DNA: TGCGCCAGCAGCCCGTCCATAGCGGGACACACCGGGGAGCTGTTTTTT
CDR3: CASSPSIAGHTGELFF
D: TRBD2
size: -
J: TRBJ2-2
V: TRBV5-1

DNA: TGCGCCAGCAGCCAAGATACGCGGGACAGGGGGTCCTACAATGAGCAGTTCTTC
CDR3: CASSQDTRDRGSYNEQFF
D: TRBD1
size: -
J: TRBJ2-1
V: TRBV4-3

DNA: TGTGCCAGCAGCACATGGGCTGTGGTGGACATTCAGTACTTC
CDR3: CASSTWAVVDIQYF
D: -
size: -
J: TRBJ2-4
V: TRBV7-2

DNA: TGTGCCAGCAGTTTGGAGAGGACAGGGGGCATGGAGCAGTACTTC
CDR3: CASSLERTGGMEQYF
D: TRBD1
size: -
J: TRBJ2-7
V: TRBV7-9

DNA: TGTGCCAGCAGCTCCGACAGTCGTGAGCAGTTCTTC
CDR3: CASSSDSREQFF
D: -
size: -
J: TRBJ2-1
V: TRBV7-9

DNA: TGTGCCAGCAGTCAGGCGGGCCTCCCAAGGGGCAATCAGCCCCAGCATTTT
CDR3: CASSQAGLPRGNQPQHF
D: -
size: -
J: TRBJ1-5
V: TRBV6-6

DNA: TGTGCCAGCAGCCCGCAAGCGGGTGGTACCTACGAGCAGTACTTC
CDR3: CASSPQAGGTYEQYF
D: -
size: -
J: TRBJ2-7
V: TRBV6-5

DNA: TGTGCCAGCAGCTTGAGCCGGGCCTTGGGGGGCGGGGAGCTGTTTTTT
CDR3: CASSLSRALGGGELFF
D: -
size: -
J: TRBJ2-2
V: TRBV11-3

DNA: TGTGCCAGCAGTGAGGGGGGACAGATGGGTGGCTACACCTTC
CDR3: CASSEGGQMGGYTF
D: TRBD1
size: -
J: TRBJ1-2
V: TRBV2

DNA: TGTGCTAGTGGTTTGGGGACAGGCTCTGGAAACACCATATATTTT
CDR3: CASGLGTGSGNTIYF
D: TRBD1
size: -
J: TRBJ1-3
V: TRBV12-5

DNA: TGTGCCAGCAGCCAAGCTGCGAGCGGCGGCTACGAGCAGTACTTC
CDR3: CASSQAASGGYEQYF
D: -
size: -
J: TRBJ2-7
V: TRBV3-1/TRBV3-2

DNA: TGCGCCAGCAGTCAAGACCCGGGGGGAAGTGAGCAGTTCTTC
CDR3: CASSQDPGGSEQFF
D: TRBD2
size: -
J: TRBJ2-1
V: TRBV5-1

DNA: TGTGCCATCAGTCCTAGCGGGAGCACCTACGAGCAGTACTTC
CDR3: CAISPSGSTYEQYF
D: TRBD2
size: -
J: TRBJ2-7
V: TRBV10-3

DNA: TGTGCCAGCAGCCCGGACAGGTGGAACTATGGCTACACCTTC
CDR3: CASSPDRWNYGYTF
D: TRBD1
size: -
J: TRBJ1-2
V: TRBV3-1/TRBV3-2

DNA: TGTGCCAGCAGCTTGTCGAGGACTGGGGCCAACGTCCTGACTTTC
CDR3: CASSLSRTGANVLTF
D: -
size: once
J: TRBJ2-6
V: TRBV7-3

DNA: TGTGCCAGCAGTTACGGGGCGGCGACGGAGCCCCAGCATTTT
CDR3: CASSYGAATEPQHF
D: -
size: -
J: TRBJ1-5
V: TRBV6-2/TRBV6-3

DNA: TGTGCCAGCAGCTTGTCCCGGGACTACTTTTACGAGCAGTACTTC
CDR3: CASSLSRDYFYEQYF
D: TRBD2
size: -
J: TRBJ2-7
V: TRBV5-6

DNA: TGTGCCAGCAGCTTAGCCGGGACAACCTATGGCTACACCTTC
CDR3: CASSLAGTTYGYTF
D: -
size: -
J: TRBJ1-2
V: TRBV7-2

DNA: TGTGCCAGCAGTGTAGACGGGACAGTCGAGCAGTACTTC
CDR3: CASSVDGTVEQYF
D: TRBD1
size: -
J: TRBJ2-7
V: TRBV7-9

DNA: TGTGCCAGCAGCACTGACAGCTCCTACGAGCAGTACTTC
CDR3: CASSTDSSYEQYF
D: -
size: -
J: TRBJ2-7
V: TRBV7-6